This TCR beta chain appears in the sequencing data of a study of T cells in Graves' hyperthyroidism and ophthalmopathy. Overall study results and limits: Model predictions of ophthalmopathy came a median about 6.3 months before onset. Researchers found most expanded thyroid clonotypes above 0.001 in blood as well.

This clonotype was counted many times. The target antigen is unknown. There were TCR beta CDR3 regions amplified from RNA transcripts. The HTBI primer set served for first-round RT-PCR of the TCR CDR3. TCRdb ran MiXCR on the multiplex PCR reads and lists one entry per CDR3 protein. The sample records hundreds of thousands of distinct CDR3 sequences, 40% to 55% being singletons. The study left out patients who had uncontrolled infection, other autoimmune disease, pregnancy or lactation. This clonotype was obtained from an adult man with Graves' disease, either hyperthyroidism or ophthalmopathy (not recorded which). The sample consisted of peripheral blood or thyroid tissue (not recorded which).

DNA of the CDR3: TGTGCCAGCAGCTTAGTGTGGCCTGAAGCTTTCTTT. Translating it yields CASSLVWPEAFF. The chain is built from TRBV7-2 and TRBJ1-1; D gene unclear. Trimming left V 1 base short and J 6 bases short, with 6 bases between. Germline assignment: CDR1 SGHTA and CDR2 FQGNSA. The CDR3 extends over 12 amino acids.